The clone carrying this T cell receptor (beta chain) is medium-sized. Localized lung adenocarcinoma, a non-small cell lung cancer, affected the donors. TCRdb re-derived calls from the PCR reads in MiXCR, one entry per CDR3 protein. This table holds around 20,000 distinct CDR3 sequences, approximately 49% found once. The data are from a study of CD4 and CD8 cells across lung adenocarcinoma regions. The CDR3 is made up of 11 amino acids. Trimming removed 6 bases from V and 6 bases from J, with 6 bases in between. CDR1 MNHNS and CDR2 SASEGT come from the germline V gene. Specimen: CD8+ T cells from the center of a lung tumor. The TCR was taken from a female donor with lung adenocarcinoma. The CD4 and CD8 labels of this study may be unreliable. The rearrangement links TRBV6-1 to TRBJ2-1; D is uncertain. The CDR3 nucleotides are TGTGCCAGCAGCTTGAGCAATGAGCAGTTCTTC. Translated: CASSLSNEQFF.